The subject of this entry is one T cell receptor beta chain. The entry originates in a study of blood T cells in healthy people across ages. The V gene's germline CDR1 is SEHNR and CDR2 FQNEAQ (reference sequence). The CDR3 has 14 residues. The V and J ends lost 5 bases and 4 bases respectively, with 12 bases between them. Donor samples were obtained from healthy Caucasian individuals from Russia, aged about 6 to 90. Each sample had at least 6.5 million PBMCs isolated. With a J-beta primer mix and a sample-barcoded 5' primer, a second PCR ran about 6 to 11 cycles. Every molecule of cDNA carried a tag from a template-switch adaptor with 12 random nucleotides. TCRdb called the 5' RACE reads again in MiXCR, with one record for every CDR3 protein. The table lists about 1.5 million distinct CDR3 sequences, roughly two fifths of them singletons, with more than 4% in the top ten.

The chain recombines TRBV7-9 with TRBJ2-1, with D maybe TRBD2 (5 bases). Sequenced: blood. The sequence came from a woman under 30 in good health. CDR3: CASSRGGEYNEQFF. CDR3 nucleotide sequence: TGTGCCAGCAGCCGGGGTGGAGAGTACAATGAGCAGTTCTTC.